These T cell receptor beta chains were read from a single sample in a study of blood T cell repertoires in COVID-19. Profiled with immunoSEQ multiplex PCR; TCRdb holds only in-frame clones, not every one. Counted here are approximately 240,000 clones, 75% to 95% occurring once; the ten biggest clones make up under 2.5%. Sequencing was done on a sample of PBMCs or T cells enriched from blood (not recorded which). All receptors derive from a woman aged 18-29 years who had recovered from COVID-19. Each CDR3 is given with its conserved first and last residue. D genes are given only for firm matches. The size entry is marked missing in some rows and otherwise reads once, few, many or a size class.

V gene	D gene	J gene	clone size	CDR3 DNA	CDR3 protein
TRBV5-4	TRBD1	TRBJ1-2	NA	TGTGCCAGCAGCCCAGGGGGGCAGGCTTATGGCTACACCTTC	CASSPGGQAYGYTF
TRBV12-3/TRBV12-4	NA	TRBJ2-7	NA	TGTGCCAGCAGTTTAGTTAGTTTTGACGAGCAGTACTTC	CASSLVSFDEQYF
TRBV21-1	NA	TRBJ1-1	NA	TGTGCCAGCAGCAAAGATTTCACAGGGGGTTTGAACACTGAAGCTTTCTTT	CASSKDFTGGLNTEAFF
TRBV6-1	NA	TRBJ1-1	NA	TGTGCCAGCAGTGAATACTATAATTGGGGCTCCAACACTGAAGCTTTCTTT	CASSEYYNWGSNTEAFF
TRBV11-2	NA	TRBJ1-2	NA	TGTGCCAGCAGCCGAGAACGGGGAATTGCCTATGGCTACACCTTC	CASSRERGIAYGYTF
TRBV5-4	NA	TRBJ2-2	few	TGTGCCAGCAGGGACCCGGGAAGTCGCGCCGGGGAGCTGTTTTTT	CASRDPGSRAGELFF
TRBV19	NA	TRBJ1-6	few	TGTGCCAGTAGTAATACCGGGACAACGAGGTCACCCCTCCACTTT	CASSNTGTTRSPLHF
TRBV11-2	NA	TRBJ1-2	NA	TGTGCCAGCAGCTTAGGCCCAGGGACTAACTATGGCTACACCTTC	CASSLGPGTNYGYTF
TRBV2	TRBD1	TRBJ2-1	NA	TGTGCCAGTGCGGGACAGGGGGGCAATGAGCAGTTCTTC	CASAGQGGNEQFF
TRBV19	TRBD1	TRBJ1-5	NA	TGTGCCAGTAGTATCGACAGGGAGGAACAGCCCCAGCATTTT	CASSIDREEQPQHF
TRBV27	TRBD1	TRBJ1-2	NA	TGTGCCAGCAGTTTATCCTCGGGACAGAAATCCTATGGCTACACCTTC	CASSLSSGQKSYGYTF
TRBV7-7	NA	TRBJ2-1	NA	TGTGCTAGCAGCCCAGGGCCTAGCGCCAACAATGAGCAGTTCTTC	CASSPGPSANNEQFF
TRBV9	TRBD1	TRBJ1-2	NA	TGTGCCAGCAGCCCTAAGACAGGGAGAGACTATGGCTACACCTTC	CASSPKTGRDYGYTF
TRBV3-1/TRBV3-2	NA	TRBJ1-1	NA	TGTGCCAGCAGCCAAGACGGCGGACTCACTGAAGCTTTCTTT	CASSQDGGLTEAFF
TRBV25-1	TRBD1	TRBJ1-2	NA	TGTGCCAGCAGTCACGGGACAGCCTATGGCTACACCTTC	CASSHGTAYGYTF
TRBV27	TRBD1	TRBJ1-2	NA	TGTGCCAGCAGTTTCGACTACCGGGACAGGTCCTATGGCTACACCTTC	CASSFDYRDRSYGYTF
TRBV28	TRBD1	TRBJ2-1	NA	TGTGCCAGCACCAGCCGCCTGATTTCTAGCGGGACAGGGGGCTACAATGAGCAGTTCTTC	CASTSRLISSGTGGYNEQFF
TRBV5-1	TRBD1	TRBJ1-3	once	TGCGCCAGCAGCCTGACTGGGGGACAGGGGGAGTCCATATATTTT	CASSLTGGQGESIYF
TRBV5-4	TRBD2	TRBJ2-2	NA	TGTGCCAGCAGCTCGAGCGGGGTTAACACCGGGGAGCTGTTTTTT	CASSSSGVNTGELFF
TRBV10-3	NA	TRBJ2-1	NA	TGTGCCATCAGGGAAGCTCCTAGAACCAATGAGCAGTTCTTC	CAIREAPRTNEQFF
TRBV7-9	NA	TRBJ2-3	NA	TGTGCTACGGGGGGCACAGATACGCAGTATTTT	CATGGTDTQYF
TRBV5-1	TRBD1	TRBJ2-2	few	TGCGCCAGCAGCCCTGGACAGGTTACCGGGGAGCTGTTTTTT	CASSPGQVTGELFF
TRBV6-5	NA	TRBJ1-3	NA	TGTGCCAGCACTTTCCCCGGGGGGGGAAACACCATATATTTT	CASTFPGGGNTIYF